Listed below are T cell receptor beta chains from one sample, sequenced in a study of T cells in Graves' hyperthyroidism and ophthalmopathy. TCRdb used MiXCR to reprocess the multiplex PCR reads, holding one entry per CDR3 protein. Of a few hundred thousand distinct CDR3 sequences in the sample, 16% were seen once. Sequences were obtained from blood. The source is a woman in her 40s with Graves' ophthalmopathy. Each CDR3 is given with its conserved first and last residue. D genes are given only for firm matches. Expanded clones are given a class, and other clones once, few, many or no size at all.

TRBV27,NA,NA,TRBJ1-5,TGTGCCAGCAGTTTAATCGGCGTGGGTGGCAATCAGCCCCAGCATTTT,CASSLIGVGGNQPQHF
TRBV7-2,NA,NA,TRBJ2-2,TGTGCCAGCAGCTTAGGGTTGGGGGCAGAGCTGTTTTTT,CASSLGLGAELFF
TRBV20-1,few,TRBD1,TRBJ1-2,TGCAGTGCTCCTAGGGACAGGTCGGCCTATGGCTACACCTTC,CSAPRDRSAYGYTF
TRBV20-1,many,NA,TRBJ1-2,TGCAGTGCTAGACGGGGGTTTGGCTACACCTTC,CSARRGFGYTF
TRBV2,NA,TRBD2,TRBJ2-3,TGTGCCAGCAGGCCGGGACTAGGGTTCGGCACAGATACGCGGTATTTT,CASRPGLGFGTDTRYF
TRBV9,few,NA,TRBJ2-3,TGTGCCAGCAGCGCAACTACGAGTAGCACAGATACGCAGTATTTT,CASSATTSSTDTQYF
TRBV27,many,TRBD1,TRBJ1-2,TGTGCCAGCAGCCAAAGATGGGACAGCCTCTATGGCTACACCTTC,CASSQRWDSLYGYTF
TRBV28,many,TRBD1,TRBJ2-3,TGTGCCAGCAGTTTATTCAGGGGGCCAGATACGCAGTATTTT,CASSLFRGPDTQYF
TRBV7-3,many,TRBD2,TRBJ2-2,TGTGCCAGCAGCTTAATGGCGGGACTAAACACCGGGGAGCTGTTTTTT,CASSLMAGLNTGELFF
TRBV5-6,many,TRBD1,TRBJ2-1,TGTGCCAGCAGCTTTTTTCGCTCCGGGACAGGGTATGAGCAGTTCTTC,CASSFFRSGTGYEQFF
TRBV28,few,TRBD1,TRBJ1-5,TGTGCCAGCAGAGACAGGGACAATCAGCCCCAGCATTTT,CASRDRDNQPQHF
TRBV14,few,NA,TRBJ1-1,TGTGCCAGCAGCCTGGATTTGGACACTGAAGCTTTCTTT,CASSLDLDTEAFF
TRBV28,many,TRBD1,TRBJ1-5,TGTGCCTCGAGGGGACAGGGAGAAAGCAATCAGCCCCAGCATTTT,CASRGQGESNQPQHF
TRBV20-1,few,NA,TRBJ2-1,TGCAGTGCTGTGACCTTAGCGGCGAGCTCCTACAATGAGCAGTTCTTC,CSAVTLAASSYNEQFF
TRBV20-1,many,NA,TRBJ1-6,TGCAGTGCTAGGATGGGGGGCACTGTTAATTCACCCCTCCACTTT,CSARMGGTVNSPLHF
TRBV28,few,NA,TRBJ2-1,TGTGCCAGCAGTCTGGACCAGGTGTCCTACAATGAGCAGTTCTTC,CASSLDQVSYNEQFF
TRBV7-8,few,NA,TRBJ1-1,TGTGCCAGCAGCTTAGTTTCTCTATTGGAAGCTTTCTTT,CASSLVSLLEAFF
TRBV6-1,NA,TRBD1,TRBJ2-2,TGTGCCAGCAGTGGTCCCGGGACAGGGGACACCGGGGAGCTGTTTTTT,CASSGPGTGDTGELFF